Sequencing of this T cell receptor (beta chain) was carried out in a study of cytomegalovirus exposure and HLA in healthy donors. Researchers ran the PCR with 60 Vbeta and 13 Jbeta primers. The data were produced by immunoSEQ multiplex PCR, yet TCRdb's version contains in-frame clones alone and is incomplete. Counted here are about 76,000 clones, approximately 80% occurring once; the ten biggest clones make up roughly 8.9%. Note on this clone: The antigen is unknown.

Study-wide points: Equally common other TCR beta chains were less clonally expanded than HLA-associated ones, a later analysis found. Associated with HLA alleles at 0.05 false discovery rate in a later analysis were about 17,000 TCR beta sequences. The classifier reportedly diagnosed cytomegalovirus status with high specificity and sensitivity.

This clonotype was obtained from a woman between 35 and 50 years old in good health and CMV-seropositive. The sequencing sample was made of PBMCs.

The CDR3, as DNA: TGTGCCAGCAGCTTACGGAACACCGGGGAGCTGTTTTTT. Translated, it gives CASSLRNTGELFF. This chain links TRBV7-2 with TRBJ2-2; no firm D call. The CDR3 extends over 13 amino acids. The germline V gene has CDR1 SGHTA and CDR2 FQGNSA. Trimming left V 2 bases short and J 1 base short, with 2 bases between.